Listed below are T cell receptor beta chains from one sample, sequenced in a study of blood T cell repertoires in COVID-19. The method was immunoSEQ multiplex PCR; TCRdb's version includes in-frame clones alone and lacks a portion of them. The data contain around 480,000 clones, 87% of them singletons. Sequencing was performed on PBMCs or T cells enriched from blood (not recorded which). These receptors were obtained from a woman under 30 who had recovered from COVID-19. Each CDR3 is given with its conserved first and last residue. The order of the fields is J gene, CDR3 length, V gene, D gene, clone size, CDR3 protein, CDR3 DNA. D genes are given only for firm matches. The size of a clone is reported for some rows only, either as once, few or many, or as a class for expanded clones.

>TRBJ1-2|16|TRBV28|TRBD1|.
CASQGDDSEINYGYTF
TGTGCCAGCCAGGGGGATGACAGCGAAATTAACTATGGCTACACCTTC
>TRBJ2-2|13|TRBV19|TRBD1|.
CATPGGNTGELFF
TGTGCCACCCCAGGGGGCAATACCGGGGAGCTGTTTTTT
>TRBJ1-5|13|TRBV25-1|.|.
CASSGGMGQPQHF
TGTGCCAGCAGCGGAGGGATGGGACAGCCCCAGCATTTT
>TRBJ2-1|20|TRBV12-5|TRBD2|.
CASGPSPHRLAGNSYNEQFF
TGTGCTAGTGGTCCCTCCCCACACCGACTAGCGGGGAACTCCTACAATGAGCAGTTCTTC
>TRBJ1-5|15|TRBV6-5|.|.
CASSPLTGYYQPQHF
TGTGCCAGCAGTCCCCTGACAGGCTACTATCAGCCCCAGCATTTT
>TRBJ2-2|14|TRBV11-3|.|.
CASSYAVNTGELFF
TGTGCCAGCAGTTACGCGGTGAACACCGGGGAGCTGTTTTTT
>TRBJ1-4|14|TRBV28|TRBD1|.
CASSWGTDNEKLFF
TGTGCCAGCAGTTGGGGGACAGATAATGAAAAACTGTTTTTT
>TRBJ2-7|15|TRBV7-7|TRBD1|.
CASSPGTGQAEEQYF
TGTGCTAGCAGCCCCGGGACAGGACAAGCGGAGGAGCAGTACTTC
>TRBJ1-5|14|TRBV30|.|.
CAWSPAGLNQPQHF
TGTGCCTGGAGCCCGGCGGGGTTAAATCAGCCCCAGCATTTT
>TRBJ2-1|16|TRBV6-1|TRBD1|.
CASSGRQGKSYNEQFF
TGTGCCAGCAGTGGGCGACAGGGCAAATCCTACAATGAGCAGTTCTTC
>TRBJ2-5|15|TRBV30|TRBD2|.
CAWSVWGLAGQTQYF
TGTGCCTGGAGTGTTTGGGGGCTAGCGGGACAAACCCAGTACTTC
>TRBJ2-1|15|TRBV24-1|TRBD1|.
CATSGTGIPTNEQFF
TGTGCCACCAGTGGGACAGGAATACCGACAAATGAGCAGTTCTTC
>TRBJ1-2|13|TRBV5-1|.|.
CASSLGVNYGYTF
TGCGCCAGCAGCTTGGGCGTAAACTATGGCTACACCTTC
>TRBJ2-7|15|TRBV5-1|TRBD1|.
CASSYFRDSLGEQYF
TGCGCCAGCAGCTACTTCCGGGACAGCTTAGGAGAGCAGTACTTC
>TRBJ1-2|13|TRBV19|.|.
CASSISGGYGYTF
TGTGCCAGTAGTATTTCGGGAGGCTATGGCTACACCTTC
>TRBJ2-2|14|TRBV9|.|few
CASSVEAHQGELFF
TGTGCCAGCAGCGTAGAGGCCCACCAGGGCGAGCTGTTTTTT